The T cell receptor (beta chain) under discussion was sequenced for a study of blood T cell repertoires in COVID-19. From germline, CDR1 is LNHDA and CDR2 SQIVND (reference sequence). This CDR3 has 13 amino acids. J gave up 6 bases and V 6 bases, and 5 bases lay outside the gene matches. Sequenced by immunoSEQ multiplex PCR; TCRdb stores in-frame clones only, minus some. The profile covers hundreds of thousands of clones, with just over 90% appearing a single time and under 2.5% taken by the ten largest. The sample comprised PBMCs or T cells enriched from blood (not recorded which). The chain has TRBV19 and TRBJ2-7, with TRBD1 matching over 10 bases. The sequence derives from a young woman who had recovered from COVID-19. The CDR3 region is CASRMTGGIEQYF. Written as DNA, the CDR3 is TGTGCCAGTAGAATGACAGGGGGCATCGAGCAGTACTTC.